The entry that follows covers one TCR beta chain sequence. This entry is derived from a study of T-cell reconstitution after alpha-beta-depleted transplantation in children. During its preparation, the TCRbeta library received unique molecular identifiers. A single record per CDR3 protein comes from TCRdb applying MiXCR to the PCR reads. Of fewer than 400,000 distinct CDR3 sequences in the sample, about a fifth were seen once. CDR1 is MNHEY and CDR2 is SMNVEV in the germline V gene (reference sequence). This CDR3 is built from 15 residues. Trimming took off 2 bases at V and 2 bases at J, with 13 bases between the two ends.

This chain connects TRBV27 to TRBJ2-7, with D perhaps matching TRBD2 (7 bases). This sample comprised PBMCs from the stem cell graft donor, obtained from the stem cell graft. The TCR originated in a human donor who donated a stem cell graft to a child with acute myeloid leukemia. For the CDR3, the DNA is TGTGCCAGCAGTTTACGGGGGGCCAGCGCCTACGAGCAGTACTTC. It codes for CASSLRGASAYEQYF.